This T cell receptor (beta chain) was obtained from a study of blood T cell repertoires in COVID-19. Assay: immunoSEQ multiplex PCR; the TCRdb copy retains only in-frame clones and omits some. Altogether about 400,000 clones are present, approximately 87% being singletons, with the ten largest covering about 9.4%. Individuals drawn from around 25 US areas were roughly 18 to 95 years old. Either two negative PCRs, clearance, or symptom resolution qualified Cohort 3 donors as recovered. With 4 bases clipped from V and 7 bases from J, the junction kept 5 bases outside the gene matches. Germline V lookup: CDR1 GTSNPN, CDR2 SVGIG (reference sequence). The CDR3 totals 14 residues.

This TCR came from a woman between 45 and 60 years old who had recovered from COVID-19. Sequencing input: PBMCs or T cells enriched from blood (not recorded which). The chain combines TRBV30 with TRBJ1-6; 9 positions agree with TRBD1. CDR3 bases: TGTGCCTGGACCCGACAGGGGGGAAATTCACCCCTCCACTTT. This codes for CAWTRQGGNSPLHF.